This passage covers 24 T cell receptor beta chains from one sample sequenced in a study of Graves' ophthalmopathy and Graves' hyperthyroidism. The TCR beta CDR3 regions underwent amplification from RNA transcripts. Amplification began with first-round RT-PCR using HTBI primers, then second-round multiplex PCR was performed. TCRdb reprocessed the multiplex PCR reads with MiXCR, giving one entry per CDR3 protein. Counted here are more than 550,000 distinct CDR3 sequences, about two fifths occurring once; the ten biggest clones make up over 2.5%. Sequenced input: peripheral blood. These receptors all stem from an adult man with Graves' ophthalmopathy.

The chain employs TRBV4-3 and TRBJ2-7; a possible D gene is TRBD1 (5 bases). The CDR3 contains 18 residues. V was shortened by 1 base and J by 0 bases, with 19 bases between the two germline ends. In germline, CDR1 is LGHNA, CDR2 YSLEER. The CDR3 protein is CASSQVTARALSSYEQYF. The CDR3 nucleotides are TGCGCCAGCAGCCAAGTCACCGCCAGGGCCTTAAGCTCCTACGAGCAGTACTTC.

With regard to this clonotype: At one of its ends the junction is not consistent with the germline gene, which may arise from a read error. The CDR3, as DNA: TGTGCCAGCATCCTAAGACCCGCAAATCAAGAGACCCGGTACTTC. Translated: CASILRPANQETRYF. The V call is TRBV7-9, the J call TRBJ2-5; D not resolved. Germline values: CDR1 SEHNR, CDR2 FQNEAQ (reference sequence). The CDR3 covers 15 residues. Using reference TRBV7-9 and TRBJ2-5 for the parts outside the CDR3, the full variable domain is DTGVSQNPRHKITKRGQNVTFRCDPISEHNRLYWYRQTLGQGPEFLTYFQNEAQLEKSRLLSDRFSAERPKGSFSTLEIQRTEQGDSAMYLCASILRPANQETRYFGPGTRLLVL.

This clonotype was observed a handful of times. Here the CDR3 reads CASEAANQPQHF. DNA of the CDR3: TGTGCCAGCGAGGCAGCCAATCAGCCCCAGCATTTT. This chain uses TRBV6-1 with TRBJ1-5, with D unclear. The CDR3 consists of 12 residues. The germline gives CDR1 MNHNS, CDR2 SASEGT. V lost 8 bases and J lost 3, with 8 bases in between.

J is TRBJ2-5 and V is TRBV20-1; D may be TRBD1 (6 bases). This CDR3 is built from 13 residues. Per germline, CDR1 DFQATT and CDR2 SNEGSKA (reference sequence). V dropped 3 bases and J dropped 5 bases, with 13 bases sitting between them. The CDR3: CSARRTAEETQYF. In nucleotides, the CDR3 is TGCAGTGCTAGGCGGACAGCCGAGGAGACCCAGTACTTC.

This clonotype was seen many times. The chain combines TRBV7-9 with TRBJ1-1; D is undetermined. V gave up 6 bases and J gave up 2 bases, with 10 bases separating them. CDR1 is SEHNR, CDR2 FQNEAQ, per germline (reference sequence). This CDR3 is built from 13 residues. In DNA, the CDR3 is TGTGCCAGCAGACCGGACGGAAACACTGAAGCTTTCTTT. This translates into CASRPDGNTEAFF.

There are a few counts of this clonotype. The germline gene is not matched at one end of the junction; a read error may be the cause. The CDR3 DNA follows: TGTGCCATCAGTGCCAAAGGACTTCCCCCGTTCTTC. Protein product: CAISAKGLPPFF. The V gene is TRBV10-3, the J gene TRBJ2-5; possibly TRBD2 for D (5 bases). This CDR3 region has 12 residues. CDR1 and CDR2 from the germline V gene are ENHRY and SYGVKD.

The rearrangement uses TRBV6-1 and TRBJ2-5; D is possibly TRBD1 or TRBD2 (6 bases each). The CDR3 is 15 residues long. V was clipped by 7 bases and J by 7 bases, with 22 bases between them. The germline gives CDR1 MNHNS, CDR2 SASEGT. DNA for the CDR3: TGTGCCAGCAAGGGGGGACTGACAAAACTCGGGACCCAGTACTTC. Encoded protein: CASKGGLTKLGTQYF.

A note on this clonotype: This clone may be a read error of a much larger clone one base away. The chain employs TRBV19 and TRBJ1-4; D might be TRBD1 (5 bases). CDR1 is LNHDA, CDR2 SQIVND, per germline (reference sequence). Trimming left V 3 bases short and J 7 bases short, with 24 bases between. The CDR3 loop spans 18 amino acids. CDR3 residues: CASSIPAGFHSFSEKLFF. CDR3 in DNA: TGTGCCAGTAGTATTCCTGCAGGGTTTCATTCGTTCAGTGAAAAACTGTTTTTT. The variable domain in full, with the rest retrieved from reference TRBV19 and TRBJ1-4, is DGGITQSPKYLFRKEGQNVTLSCEQNLNHDAMYWYRQDPGQGLRLIYYSQIVNDFQKGDIAEGYSVSREKKESFPLTVTSAQKNPTAFYLCASSIPAGFHSFSEKLFFGSGTQLSVL.

The CDR3 coding sequence is TGTGCCACCAGCAGAGATGGGGGCGGGCCCAATTCACCCCTCCACTTT. Encoded protein: CATSRDGGGPNSPLHF. The chain joins TRBV15 to TRBJ1-6, with a possible D match to TRBD1 (6 bases). V was shortened by 0 bases and J by 7 bases, with 13 bases between the two germline ends. In germline, CDR1 is LNHNV, CDR2 YYDKDF (reference sequence). The CDR3 covers 16 residues.

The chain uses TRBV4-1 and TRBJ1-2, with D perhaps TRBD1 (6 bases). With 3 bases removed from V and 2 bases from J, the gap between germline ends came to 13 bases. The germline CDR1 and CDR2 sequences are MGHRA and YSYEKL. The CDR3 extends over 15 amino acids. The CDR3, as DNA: TGCGCCAGCAGCCAGAGACAGGAACCGAACTATGGCTACACCTTC. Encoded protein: CASSQRQEPNYGYTF.

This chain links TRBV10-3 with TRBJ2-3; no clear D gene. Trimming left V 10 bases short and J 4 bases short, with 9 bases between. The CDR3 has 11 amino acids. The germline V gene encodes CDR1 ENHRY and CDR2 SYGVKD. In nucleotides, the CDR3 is TGTGCCACCGAAATATCAGATACGCAGTATTTT. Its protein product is CATEISDTQYF.

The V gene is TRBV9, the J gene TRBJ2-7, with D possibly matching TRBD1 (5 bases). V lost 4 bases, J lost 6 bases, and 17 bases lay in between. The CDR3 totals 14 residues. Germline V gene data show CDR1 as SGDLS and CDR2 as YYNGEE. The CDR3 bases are TGTGCCAGCAGCCCCTCGGTAGGGGCTGGCGAGCAGTACTTC. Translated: CASSPSVGAGEQYF.

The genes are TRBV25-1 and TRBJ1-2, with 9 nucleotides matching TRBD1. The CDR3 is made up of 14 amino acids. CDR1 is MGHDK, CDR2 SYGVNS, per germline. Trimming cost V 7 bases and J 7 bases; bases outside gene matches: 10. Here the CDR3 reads CASKQTGTGFGYTF. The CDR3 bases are TGTGCCAGCAAGCAGACCGGGACAGGGTTTGGCTACACCTTC.

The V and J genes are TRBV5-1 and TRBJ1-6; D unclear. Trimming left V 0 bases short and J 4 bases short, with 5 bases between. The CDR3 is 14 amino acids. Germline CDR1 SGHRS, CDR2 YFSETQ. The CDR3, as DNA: TGCGCCAGCAGCTTGGATGCTTATAATTCACCCCTCCACTTT. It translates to CASSLDAYNSPLHF.

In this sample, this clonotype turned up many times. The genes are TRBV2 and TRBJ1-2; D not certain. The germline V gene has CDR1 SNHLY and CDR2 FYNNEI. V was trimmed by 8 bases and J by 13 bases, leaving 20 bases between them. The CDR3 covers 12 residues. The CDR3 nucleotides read TGTGCCAGCCGGATGGATACTCAAACCTGCACCTTC. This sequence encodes CASRMDTQTCTF. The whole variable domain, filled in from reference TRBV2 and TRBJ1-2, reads EPEVTQTPSHQVTQMGQEVILRCVPISNHLYFYWYRQILGQKVEFLVSFYNNEISEKSEIFDDQFSVERPDGSNFTLKIRSTKLEDSAMYFCASRMDTQTCTFGSGTRLTVV.

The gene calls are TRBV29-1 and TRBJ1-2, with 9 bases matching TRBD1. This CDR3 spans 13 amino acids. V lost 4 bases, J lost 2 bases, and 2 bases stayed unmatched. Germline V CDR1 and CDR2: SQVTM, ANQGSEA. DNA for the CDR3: TGCAGCGTTGGGACAGGGGTGAACTATGGCTACACCTTC. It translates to CSVGTGVNYGYTF. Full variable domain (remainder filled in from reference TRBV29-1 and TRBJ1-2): SAVISQKPSRDICQRGTSLTIQCQVDSQVTMMFWYRQQPGQSLTLIATANQGSEATYESGFVIDKFPISRPNLTFSTLTVSNMSPEDSSIYLCSVGTGVNYGYTFGSGTRLTVV.

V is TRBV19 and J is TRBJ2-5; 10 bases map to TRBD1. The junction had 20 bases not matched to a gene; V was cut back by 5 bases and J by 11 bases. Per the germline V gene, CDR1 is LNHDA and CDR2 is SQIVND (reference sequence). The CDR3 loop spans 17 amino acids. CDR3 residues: CASSGRQGAIGTDTQYF. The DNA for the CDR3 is TGTGCCAGTAGTGGCCGACAGGGGGCCATCGGTACAGATACGCAGTACTTC.

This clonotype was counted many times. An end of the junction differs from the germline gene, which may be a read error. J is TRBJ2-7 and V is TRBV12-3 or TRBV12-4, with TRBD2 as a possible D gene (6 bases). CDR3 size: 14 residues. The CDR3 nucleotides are TGTGCCAGCAGTTTCCAGGGCCAGCTAGCGACCAGAAACTTC. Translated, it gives CASSFQGQLATRNF.

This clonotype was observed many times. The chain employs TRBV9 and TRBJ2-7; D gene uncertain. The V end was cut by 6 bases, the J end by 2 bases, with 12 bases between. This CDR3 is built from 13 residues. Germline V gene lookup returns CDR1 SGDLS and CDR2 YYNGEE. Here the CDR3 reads CASTQDRTYEQYF. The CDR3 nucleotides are TGTGCCAGCACCCAGGACCGAACCTACGAGCAGTACTTC.

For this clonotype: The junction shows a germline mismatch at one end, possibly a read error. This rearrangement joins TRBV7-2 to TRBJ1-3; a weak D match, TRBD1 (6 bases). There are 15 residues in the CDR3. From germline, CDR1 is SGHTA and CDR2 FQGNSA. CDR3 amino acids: CASSQGTGTGNTIYF. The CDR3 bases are TGCGCCAGCAGCCAAGGTACAGGGACTGGAAACACCATATATTTT.

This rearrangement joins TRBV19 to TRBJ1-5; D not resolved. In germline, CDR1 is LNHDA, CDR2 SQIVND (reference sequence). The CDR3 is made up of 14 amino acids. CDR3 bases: TGTGCTAGTGGTTTGGTGGGCGGGGTTCAGCCCCAGCATTTT. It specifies CASGLVGGVQPQHF. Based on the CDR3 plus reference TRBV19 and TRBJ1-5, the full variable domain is DGGITQSPKYLFRKEGQNVTLSCEQNLNHDAMYWYRQDPGQGLRLIYYSQIVNDFQKGDIAEGYSVSREKKESFPLTVTSAQKNPTAFYLCASGLVGGVQPQHFGDGTRLSIL.

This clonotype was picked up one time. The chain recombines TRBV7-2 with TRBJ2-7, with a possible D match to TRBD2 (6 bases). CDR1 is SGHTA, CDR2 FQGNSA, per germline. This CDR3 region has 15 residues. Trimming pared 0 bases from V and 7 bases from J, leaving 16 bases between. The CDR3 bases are TGTGCCAGCAGCTTAGCGGCTAGCGAGTACAATGAGCAGTACTTC. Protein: CASSLAASEYNEQYF.

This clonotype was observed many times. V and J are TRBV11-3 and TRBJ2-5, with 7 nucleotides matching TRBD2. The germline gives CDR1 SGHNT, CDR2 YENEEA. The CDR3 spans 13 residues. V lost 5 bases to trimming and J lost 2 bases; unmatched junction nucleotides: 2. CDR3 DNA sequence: TGTGCCAGCAGCATGGGACTACAAGAGACCCAGTACTTC. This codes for CASSMGLQETQYF.

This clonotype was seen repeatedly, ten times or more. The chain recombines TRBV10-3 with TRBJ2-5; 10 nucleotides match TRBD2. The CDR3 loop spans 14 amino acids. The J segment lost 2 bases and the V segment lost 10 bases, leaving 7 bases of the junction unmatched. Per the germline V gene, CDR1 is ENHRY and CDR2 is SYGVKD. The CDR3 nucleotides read TGTGCCACCGCTAGCGGGAGTATACAAGAGACCCAGTACTTC. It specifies CATASGSIQETQYF.